This T cell receptor (beta chain) was found in a study of blood T cell repertoires in COVID-19. Overall study context: T cells, B-cell-depleted T cells, or PBMCs supplied cDNA or gDNA.

The J segment lost 5 bases and the V segment lost 6 bases, leaving 5 bases of the junction unmatched. The germline V gene encodes CDR1 WNHNN and CDR2 SYGVQD (reference sequence). This CDR3 comprises 13 residues. As processed by the authors: Amplification of reference gene primers was used by the study to estimate nucleated cell counts. The assay was immunoSEQ multiplex PCR, and TCRdb's table has in-frame clones only and misses some. That table furnishes V, J and clone size, whereas the DNA furnished D and trimming. The table records roughly 280,000 clones, under 90% of them present only once. Sequencing was done on a sample of peripheral blood. The chain combines TRBV10-1 with TRBJ1-1; 8 nucleotides agree with TRBD1. This TCR derives from a man aged 50-60 years with acute or convalescent COVID-19. The CDR3 DNA reads TGCGCCAGCAGAGGACAGGGTGGGACTGAAGCTTTCTTT. As protein: CASRGQGGTEAFF.